Listed below are T cell receptor beta chains from one sample, sequenced in a study of a mutant IDH1 vaccine in newly diagnosed glioma. Their cognate antigens are unknown. Here immunoSEQ multiplex PCR was the method, and the copy in TCRdb shows in-frame clones only, minus some. Counted here are 75,000 to 80,000 clones, 85% to 90% occurring once; the ten biggest clones make up approximately 0.8%. Source: PBMCs, taken from a glioma patient whose treatment included an IDH1 peptide vaccine. These receptors all come from a woman aged 45-59 years with glioma. The CDR3 runs from the conserved cysteine through the conserved F or W. The D gene is left open where the match is weak. A row's size may be missing; if present it is once, few, many or a size class.

j_call clone_size d_call v_call cdr3_nt cdr3_aa
TRBJ2-7 - TRBD2 TRBV27 TGTGCCAGCAGTTTCGGGCTAGCGGGAGCTAGGCAGTACTTC CASSFGLAGARQYF
TRBJ2-7 - - TRBV19 TGTGCCAGTAGTATTGAAATAACCAACTACGAGCAGTACTTC CASSIEITNYEQYF
TRBJ1-6 - - TRBV28 TGTGCGGAAGGTCGGGGAGAATCACCCCTCCACTTT CAEGRGESPLHF
TRBJ1-3 - - TRBV5-1 TGCGCCAGCAGCTTCGACGGAAACACCATATATTTT CASSFDGNTIYF
TRBJ2-1 once TRBD1 TRBV4-1 TGCGCCAGCAGCCAAGGGGACAGGTCCTACAATGAGCAGTTCTTC CASSQGDRSYNEQFF
TRBJ2-7 - - TRBV29-1 TGCAGCGCTAAACCCGGGTTCTCCTACGAGCAGTACTTC CSAKPGFSYEQYF
TRBJ2-3 - TRBD1 TRBV11-3 TGTGCCAGCAGCCTAGGGACAGGGACAGATACGCAGTATTTT CASSLGTGTDTQYF
TRBJ2-7 few - TRBV5-6 TGTGCCAGCAGCTTAGGACGGTCCCACGAGCAGTACTTC CASSLGRSHEQYF
TRBJ1-3 - - TRBV19 TGTGCCAGTAGTAATTACAGCTCTGGAAACACCATATATTTT CASSNYSSGNTIYF
TRBJ1-4 - - TRBV18 TGTGCCAGCTCACCACCGGAGTTTGGCAGGGCTAATGAAAAACTGTTTTTT CASSPPEFGRANEKLFF
TRBJ2-1 few - TRBV19 TGTGCCAGTAGTAAACAACATCAAGGGGATGAGCAGTTCTTC CASSKQHQGDEQFF
TRBJ1-4 - TRBD1 TRBV27 TGTGCCAGCAGCCCAATAGGGGGCGGTGAAAAACTGTTTTTT CASSPIGGGEKLFF